The present T cell receptor beta chain was sequenced within a study of post-analysis software for immune sequencing data. General study results and limits: Roughly five TRBV segments, including TRBV5-6, TRBV5-1 and TRBV20-1, were more frequent in patients than controls.

CDR1 and CDR2 from the germline V gene are SEHNR and FQNEAQ (reference sequence). V dropped 1 base and J dropped 5; count of bases not matched to a gene: 6. This CDR3 is built from 16 residues. cDNA libraries of TCR beta carried unique molecular identifiers. TCRdb ran MiXCR on the PCR reads and lists one entry per CDR3 protein. The profile shows under 900,000 distinct CDR3 sequences, roughly 50% of them singletons. Note on this clonotype: Its antigen is as yet unknown.

The receptor's source is a girl aged 10 to 17 with multiple sclerosis. The sample was blood. This rearrangement joins TRBV7-9 to TRBJ1-2; 11 bases match TRBD1. Written as DNA, the CDR3 is TGTGCCAGCAGCTTAGGGACAGGGGGCCTCCTTTATGGCTACACCTTC. Translation: CASSLGTGGLLYGYTF.